These T cell receptor beta chains were read from a single sample in a study of beta chain features in type 1 diabetes. Data came from immunoSEQ multiplex PCR; TCRdb stores just in-frame clones and leaves some out. The sample includes approximately 470,000 clones, 30% seen only once; the top ten take about 0.06%. The material sequenced was naive CD4+ T cells from blood. The receptors were sampled from a man aged 18 to 29 in good health. Both conserved end residues are part of each CDR3. The D gene is left open where the match is weak. Size values are once, few and many counts, or a class for expanded clones, and some rows have none.

J gene | D gene | V gene | clone size | CDR3 protein | CDR3 DNA
TRBJ2-7 | NA | TRBV30 | NA | CAWSVGRSYEQYF | TGTGCCTGGAGTGTAGGGAGATCCTACGAGCAGTACTTC
TRBJ2-1 | TRBD2 | TRBV4-1 | NA | CASSQVGTTNEQFF | TGCGCCAGCAGCCAGGTCGGGACTACCAATGAGCAGTTCTTC
TRBJ2-5 | TRBD1 | TRBV19 | few | CASSRDRGVETQYF | TGTGCCAGTAGTAGGGACAGGGGCGTTGAGACCCAGTACTTC
TRBJ2-7 | NA | TRBV19 | few | CASSIGHQSYEQYF | TGTGCCAGTAGTATAGGACATCAATCCTACGAGCAGTACTTC
TRBJ2-7 | NA | TRBV6-1 | NA | CASSDRTGTLGEQYF | TGTGCCAGCAGTGACCGAACAGGGACCCTAGGCGAGCAGTACTTC
TRBJ2-5 | NA | TRBV6-1 | few | CASSPRETQYF | TGTGCCAGCAGTCCAAGGGAGACCCAGTACTTC
TRBJ2-5 | TRBD1 | TRBV5-1 | NA | CASSLRGGGETQYF | TGCGCCAGCAGCTTAAGAGGGGGCGGAGAGACCCAGTACTTC
TRBJ2-3 | NA | TRBV30 | few | CARREVTSTDTQYF | TGTGCCCGTAGAGAAGTTACTAGCACAGATACGCAGTATTTT
TRBJ2-2 | TRBD1 | TRBV2 | once | CASSDGRGYTGELFF | TGTGCCAGCAGTGATGGCAGGGGGTACACCGGGGAGCTGTTTTTT
TRBJ2-7 | TRBD2 | TRBV2 | NA | CASSEGLAGGFYEQYF | TGTGCCAGCAGTGAAGGGCTAGCGGGAGGATTCTACGAGCAGTACTTC